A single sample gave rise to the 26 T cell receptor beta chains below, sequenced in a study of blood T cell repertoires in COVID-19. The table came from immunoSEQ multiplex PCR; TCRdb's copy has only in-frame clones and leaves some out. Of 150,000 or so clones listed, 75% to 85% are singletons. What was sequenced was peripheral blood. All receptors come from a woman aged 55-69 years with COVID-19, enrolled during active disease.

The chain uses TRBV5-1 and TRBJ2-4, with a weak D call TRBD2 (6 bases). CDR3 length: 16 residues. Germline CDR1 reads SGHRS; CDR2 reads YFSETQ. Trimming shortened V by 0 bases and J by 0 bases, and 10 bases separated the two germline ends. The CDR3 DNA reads TGCGCCAGCAGCTTGGCTGGGGAGGAAGCCAAAAACATTCAGTACTTC. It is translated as CASSLAGEEAKNIQYF.

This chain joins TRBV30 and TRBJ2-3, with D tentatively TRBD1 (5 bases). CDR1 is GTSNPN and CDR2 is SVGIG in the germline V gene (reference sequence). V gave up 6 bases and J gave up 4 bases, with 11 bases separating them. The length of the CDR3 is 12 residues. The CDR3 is CACNLGADTQYF. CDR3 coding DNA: TGTGCCTGCAACCTAGGGGCAGATACGCAGTATTTT.

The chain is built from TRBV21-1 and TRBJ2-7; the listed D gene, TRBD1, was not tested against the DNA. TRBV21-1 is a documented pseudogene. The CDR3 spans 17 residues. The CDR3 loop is CASSILRPGQGAYEQYF. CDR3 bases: TGTGCCAGCAGCATCTTGAGACCGGGACAGGGGGCTTACGAGCAGTACTTC.

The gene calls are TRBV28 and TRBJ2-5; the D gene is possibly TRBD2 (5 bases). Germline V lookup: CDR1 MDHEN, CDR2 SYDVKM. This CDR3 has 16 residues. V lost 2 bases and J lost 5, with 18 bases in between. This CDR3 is CASSLVPASGGETQYF. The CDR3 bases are TGTGCCAGCAGTTTAGTTCCCGCCAGCGGAGGTGAGACCCAGTACTTC.

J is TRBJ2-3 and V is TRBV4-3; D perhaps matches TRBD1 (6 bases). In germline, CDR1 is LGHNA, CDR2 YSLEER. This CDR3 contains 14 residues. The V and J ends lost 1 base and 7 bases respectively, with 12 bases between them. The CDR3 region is CASSQAQGTNTQYF. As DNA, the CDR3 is TGCGCCAGCAGCCAAGCGCAGGGGACGAATACGCAGTATTTT.

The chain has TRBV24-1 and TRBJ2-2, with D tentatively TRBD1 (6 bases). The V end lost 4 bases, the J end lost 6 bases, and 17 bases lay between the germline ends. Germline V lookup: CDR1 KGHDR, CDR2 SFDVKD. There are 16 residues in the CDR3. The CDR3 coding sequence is TGTGCCACCAGTGAGCACGCCGATACAGGGTCCGGGGAGCTGTTTTTT. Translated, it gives CATSEHADTGSGELFF.

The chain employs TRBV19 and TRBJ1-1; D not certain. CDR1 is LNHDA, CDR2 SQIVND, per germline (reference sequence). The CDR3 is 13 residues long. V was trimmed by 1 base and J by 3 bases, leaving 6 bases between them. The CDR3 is CASSIGRYTEAFF. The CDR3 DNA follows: TGTGCCAGTAGTATAGGGCGGTACACTGAAGCTTTCTTT.

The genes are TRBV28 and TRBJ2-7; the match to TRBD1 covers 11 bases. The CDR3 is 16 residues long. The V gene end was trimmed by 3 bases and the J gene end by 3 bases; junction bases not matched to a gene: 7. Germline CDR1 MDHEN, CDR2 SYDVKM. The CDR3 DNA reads TGTGCCAGCAGTTTGTATACCGGGACAGGGGGCTACGAGCAGTACTTC. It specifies CASSLYTGTGGYEQYF.

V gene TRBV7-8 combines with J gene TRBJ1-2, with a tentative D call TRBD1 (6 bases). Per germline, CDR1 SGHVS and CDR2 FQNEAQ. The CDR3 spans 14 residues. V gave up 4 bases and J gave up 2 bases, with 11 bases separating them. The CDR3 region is CASSSGTHNYGYTF. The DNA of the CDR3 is TGTGCCAGCAGCTCCGGGACACACAACTATGGCTACACCTTC.

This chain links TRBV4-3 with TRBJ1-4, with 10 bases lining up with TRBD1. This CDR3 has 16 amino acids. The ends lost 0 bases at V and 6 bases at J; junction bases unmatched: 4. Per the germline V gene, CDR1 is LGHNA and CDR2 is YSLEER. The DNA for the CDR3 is TGCGCCAGCAGCCAAGATGTGGGGACAGGGGATGAAAAACTGTTTTTT. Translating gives CASSQDVGTGDEKLFF.

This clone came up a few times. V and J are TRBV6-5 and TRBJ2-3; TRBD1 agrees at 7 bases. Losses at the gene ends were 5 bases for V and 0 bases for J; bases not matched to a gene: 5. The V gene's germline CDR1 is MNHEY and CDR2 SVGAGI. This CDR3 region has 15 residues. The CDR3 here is CASSRQGPSTDTQYF. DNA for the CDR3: TGTGCCAGCAGTCGACAGGGACCTAGCACAGATACGCAGTATTTT.

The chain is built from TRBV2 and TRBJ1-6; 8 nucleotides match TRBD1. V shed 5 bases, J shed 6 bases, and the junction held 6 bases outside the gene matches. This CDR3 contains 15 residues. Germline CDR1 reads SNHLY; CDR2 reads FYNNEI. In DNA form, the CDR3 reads TGTGCCAGCAGTAAACAGGGGGGAGGTAATTCACCCCTCCACTTT. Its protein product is CASSKQGGGNSPLHF.

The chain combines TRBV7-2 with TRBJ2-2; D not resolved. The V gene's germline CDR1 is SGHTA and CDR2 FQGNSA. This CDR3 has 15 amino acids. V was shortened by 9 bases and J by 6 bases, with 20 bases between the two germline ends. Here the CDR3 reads CASSLGSYSPGELFF. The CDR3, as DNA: TGTGCCAGTAGCCTGGGCAGTTATAGTCCCGGGGAGCTGTTTTTT.

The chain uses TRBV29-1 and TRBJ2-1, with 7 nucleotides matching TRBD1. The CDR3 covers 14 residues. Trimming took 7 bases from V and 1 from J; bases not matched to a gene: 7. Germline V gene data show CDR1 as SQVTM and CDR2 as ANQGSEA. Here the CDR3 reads CSAGTVISYNEQFF. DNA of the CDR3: TGCAGCGCAGGGACAGTCATTTCCTACAATGAGCAGTTCTTC.

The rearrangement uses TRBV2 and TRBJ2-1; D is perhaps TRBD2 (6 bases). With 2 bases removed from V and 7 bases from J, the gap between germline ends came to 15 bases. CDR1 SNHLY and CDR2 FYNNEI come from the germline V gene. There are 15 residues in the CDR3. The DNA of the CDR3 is TGTGCCAGCAGTGAAACTGCTAGCGTCGGAAATGAGCAGTTCTTC. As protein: CASSETASVGNEQFF. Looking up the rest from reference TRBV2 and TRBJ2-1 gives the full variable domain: EPEVTQTPSHQVTQMGQEVILRCVPISNHLYFYWYRQILGQKVEFLVSFYNNEISEKSEIFDDQFSVERPDGSNFTLKIRSTKLEDSAMYFCASSETASVGNEQFFGPGTRLTVL.

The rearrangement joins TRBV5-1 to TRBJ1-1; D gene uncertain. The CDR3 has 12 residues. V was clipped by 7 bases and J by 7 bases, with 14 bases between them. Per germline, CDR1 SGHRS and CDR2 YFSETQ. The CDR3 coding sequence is TGCGCCAGCCGTATGACGGAGGTTGAAGCTTTCTTT. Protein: CASRMTEVEAFF.

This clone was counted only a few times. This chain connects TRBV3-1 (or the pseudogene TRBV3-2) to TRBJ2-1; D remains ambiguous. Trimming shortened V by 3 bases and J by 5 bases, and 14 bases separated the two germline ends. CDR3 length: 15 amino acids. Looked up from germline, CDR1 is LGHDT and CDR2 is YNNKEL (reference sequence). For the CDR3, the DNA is TGTGCCAGCAGCCACCTTGATCACGTAGACAATGAGCAGTTCTTC. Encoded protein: CASSHLDHVDNEQFF.

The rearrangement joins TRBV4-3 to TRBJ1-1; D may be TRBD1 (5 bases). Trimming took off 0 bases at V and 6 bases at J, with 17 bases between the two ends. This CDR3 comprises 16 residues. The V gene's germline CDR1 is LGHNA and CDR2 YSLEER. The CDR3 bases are TGCGCCAGCAGCCAAGAGAGGCAGGGTAATACCCCTGAAGCTTTCTTT. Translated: CASSQERQGNTPEAFF.

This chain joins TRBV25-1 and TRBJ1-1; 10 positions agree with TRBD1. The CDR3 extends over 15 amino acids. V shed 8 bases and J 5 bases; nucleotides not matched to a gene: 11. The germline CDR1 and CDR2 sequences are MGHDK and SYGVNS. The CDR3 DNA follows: TGTGCCAGCGGGAGGGACAGGGGATCGCGGACTGAAGCTTTCTTT. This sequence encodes CASGRDRGSRTEAFF.

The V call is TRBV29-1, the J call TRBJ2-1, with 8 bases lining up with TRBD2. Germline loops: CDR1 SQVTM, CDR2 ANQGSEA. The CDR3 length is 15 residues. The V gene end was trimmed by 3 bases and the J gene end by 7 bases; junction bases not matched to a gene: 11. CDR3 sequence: CSVDGSGRARNEQFF. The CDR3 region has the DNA TGCAGCGTTGATGGATCCGGGAGGGCCAGGAATGAGCAGTTCTTC.

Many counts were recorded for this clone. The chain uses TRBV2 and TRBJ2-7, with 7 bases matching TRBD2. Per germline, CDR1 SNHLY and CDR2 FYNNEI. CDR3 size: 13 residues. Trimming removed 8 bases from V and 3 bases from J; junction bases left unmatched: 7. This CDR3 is CASCTSVLYEQYV. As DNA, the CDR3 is TGTGCCAGCTGCACTAGCGTACTCTACGAGCAGTACGTC.

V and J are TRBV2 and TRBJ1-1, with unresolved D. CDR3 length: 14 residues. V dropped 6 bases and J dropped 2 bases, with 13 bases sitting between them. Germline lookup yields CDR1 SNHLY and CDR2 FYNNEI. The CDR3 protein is CASRIRQINTEAFF. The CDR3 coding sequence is TGTGCCAGCAGGATCAGGCAGATAAACACTGAAGCTTTCTTT. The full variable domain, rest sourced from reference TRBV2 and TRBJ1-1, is EPEVTQTPSHQVTQMGQEVILRCVPISNHLYFYWYRQILGQKVEFLVSFYNNEISEKSEIFDDQFSVERPDGSNFTLKIRSTKLEDSAMYFCASRIRQINTEAFFGQGTRLTVV.

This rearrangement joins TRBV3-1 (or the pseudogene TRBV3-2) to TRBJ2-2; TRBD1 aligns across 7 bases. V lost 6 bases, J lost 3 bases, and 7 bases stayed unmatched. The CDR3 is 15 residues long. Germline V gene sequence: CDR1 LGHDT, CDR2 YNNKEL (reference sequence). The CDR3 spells CASSPRTGYTGELFF. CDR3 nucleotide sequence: TGTGCCAGCAGTCCGAGGACAGGTTACACCGGGGAGCTGTTTTTT.

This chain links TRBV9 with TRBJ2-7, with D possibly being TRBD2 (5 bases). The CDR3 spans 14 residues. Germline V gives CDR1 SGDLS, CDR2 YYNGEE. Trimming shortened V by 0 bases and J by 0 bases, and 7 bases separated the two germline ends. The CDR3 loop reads CASSVGAGSYEQYF. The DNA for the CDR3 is TGTGCCAGCAGCGTAGGTGCGGGCTCCTACGAGCAGTACTTC.

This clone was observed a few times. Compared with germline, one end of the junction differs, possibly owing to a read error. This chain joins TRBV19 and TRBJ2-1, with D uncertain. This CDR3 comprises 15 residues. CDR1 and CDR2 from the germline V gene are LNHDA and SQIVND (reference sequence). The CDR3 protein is CASSIVAQSYDEQFF. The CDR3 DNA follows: TGTGCCAGTAGTATAGTAGCCCAGAGCTACGATGAGCAGTTCTTC.

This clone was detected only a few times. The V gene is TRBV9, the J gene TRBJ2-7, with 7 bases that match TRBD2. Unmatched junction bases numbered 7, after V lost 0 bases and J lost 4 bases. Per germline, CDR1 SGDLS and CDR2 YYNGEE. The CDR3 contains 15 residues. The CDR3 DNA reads TGTGCCAGCAGCGTAGGCGCGGGAGCATTGTACGAGCAGTACTTC. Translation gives CASSVGAGALYEQYF.